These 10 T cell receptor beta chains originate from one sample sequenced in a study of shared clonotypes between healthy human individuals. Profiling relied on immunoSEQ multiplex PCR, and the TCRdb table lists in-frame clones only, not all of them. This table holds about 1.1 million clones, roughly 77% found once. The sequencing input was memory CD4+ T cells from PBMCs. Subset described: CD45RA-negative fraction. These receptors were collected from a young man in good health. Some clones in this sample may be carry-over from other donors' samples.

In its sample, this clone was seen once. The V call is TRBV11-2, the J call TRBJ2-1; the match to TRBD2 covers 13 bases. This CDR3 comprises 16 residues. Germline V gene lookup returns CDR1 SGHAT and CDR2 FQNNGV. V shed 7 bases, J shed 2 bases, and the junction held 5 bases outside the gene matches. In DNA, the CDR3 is TGTGCCAGCATCGGACTAGCGGGAGTCGCCTACAATGAGCAGTTCTTC. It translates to CASIGLAGVAYNEQFF.

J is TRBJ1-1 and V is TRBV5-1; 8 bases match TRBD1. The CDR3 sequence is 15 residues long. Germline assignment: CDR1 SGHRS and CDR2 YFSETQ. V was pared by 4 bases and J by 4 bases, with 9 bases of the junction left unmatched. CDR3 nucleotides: TGCGCCAGCAGCCCAACAGGGGGTTCGGGCACTGAAGCTTTCTTT. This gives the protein CASSPTGGSGTEAFF.

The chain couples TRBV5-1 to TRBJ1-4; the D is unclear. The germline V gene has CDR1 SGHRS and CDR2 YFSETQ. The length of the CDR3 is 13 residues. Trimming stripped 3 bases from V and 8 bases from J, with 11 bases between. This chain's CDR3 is CASSSGIHEKLFF. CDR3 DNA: TGCGCCAGCAGCTCCGGGATACACGAAAAACTGTTTTTT.

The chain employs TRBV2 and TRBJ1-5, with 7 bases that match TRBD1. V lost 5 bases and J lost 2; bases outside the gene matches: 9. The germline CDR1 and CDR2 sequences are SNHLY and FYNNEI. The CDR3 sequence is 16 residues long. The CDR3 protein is CASSLSGQRGNQPQHF. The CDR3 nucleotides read TGTGCCAGCAGTCTTTCGGGACAGCGGGGCAATCAGCCCCAGCATTTT. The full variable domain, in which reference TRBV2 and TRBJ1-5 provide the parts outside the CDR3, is EPEVTQTPSHQVTQMGQEVILRCVPISNHLYFYWYRQILGQKVEFLVSFYNNEISEKSEIFDDQFSVERPDGSNFTLKIRSTKLEDSAMYFCASSLSGQRGNQPQHFGDGTRLSIL.

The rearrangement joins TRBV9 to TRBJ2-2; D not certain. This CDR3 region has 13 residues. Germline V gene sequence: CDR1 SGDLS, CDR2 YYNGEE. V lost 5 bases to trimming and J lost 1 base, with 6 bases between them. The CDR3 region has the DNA TGTGCCAGCAGGCAGATGAACACCGGGGAGCTGTTTTTT. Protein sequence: CASRQMNTGELFF. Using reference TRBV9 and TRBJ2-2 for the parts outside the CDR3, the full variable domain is DSGVTQTPKHLITATGQRVTLRCSPRSGDLSVYWYQQSLDQGLQFLIQYYNGEERAKGNILERFSAQQFPDLHSELNLSSLELGDSALYFCASRQMNTGELFFGEGSRLTVL.

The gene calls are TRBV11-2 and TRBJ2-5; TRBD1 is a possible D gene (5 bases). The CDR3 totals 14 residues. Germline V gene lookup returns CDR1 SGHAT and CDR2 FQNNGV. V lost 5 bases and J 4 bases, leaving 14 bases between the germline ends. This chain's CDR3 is CASSQGGATETQYF. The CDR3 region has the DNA TGTGCCAGCAGCCAGGGTGGTGCGACAGAGACCCAGTACTTC.

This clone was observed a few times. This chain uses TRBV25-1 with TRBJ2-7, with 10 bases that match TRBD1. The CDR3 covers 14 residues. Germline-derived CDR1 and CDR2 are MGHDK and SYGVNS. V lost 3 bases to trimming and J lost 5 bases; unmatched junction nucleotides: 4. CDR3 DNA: TGTGCCAGCAGTGAGGGACAGGGGAAGGACGAGCAGTACTTC. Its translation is CASSEGQGKDEQYF.

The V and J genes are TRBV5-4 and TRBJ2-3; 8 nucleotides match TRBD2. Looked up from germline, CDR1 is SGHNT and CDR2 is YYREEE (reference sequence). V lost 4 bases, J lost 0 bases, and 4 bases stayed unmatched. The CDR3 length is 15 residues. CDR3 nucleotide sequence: TGTGCCAGCAGCCGGGGGGGGGCTAGCACAGATACGCAGTATTTT. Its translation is CASSRGGASTDTQYF.

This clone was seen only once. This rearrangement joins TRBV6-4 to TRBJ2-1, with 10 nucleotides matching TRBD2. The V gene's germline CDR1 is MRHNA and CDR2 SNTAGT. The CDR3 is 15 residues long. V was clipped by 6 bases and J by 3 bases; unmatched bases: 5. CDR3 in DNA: TGTGCCAGCAGCCGACTAGCGGGTTACTACAATGAGCAGTTCTTC. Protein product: CASSRLAGYYNEQFF.

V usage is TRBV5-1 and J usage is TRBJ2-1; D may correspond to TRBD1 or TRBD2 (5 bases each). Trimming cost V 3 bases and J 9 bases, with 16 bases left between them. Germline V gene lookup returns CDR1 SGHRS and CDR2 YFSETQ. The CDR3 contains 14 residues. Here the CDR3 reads CASSSLNGGPEQFF. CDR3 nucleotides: TGCGCCAGCAGCTCGTTAAATGGGGGACCTGAGCAGTTCTTC.